Below are 4 T cell receptor beta chains sequenced from a single sample in a study of blood T cell repertoires in COVID-19. Only in-frame clones appear in the TCRdb table, and some are missing; sequencing was by immunoSEQ multiplex PCR. The sample carries hundreds of thousands of clones, approximately 84% recorded once. Input material: peripheral blood. The receptors derive from a woman in her 30s who had recovered from COVID-19.

In this sample, this clone turned up once. The CDR3 DNA reads TGTGCCAGCAGCAGGACAGTTGAAGAGACCCAGTACTTC. As protein: CASSRTVEETQYF. V is TRBV5-4 and J is TRBJ2-5, with a possible D match to TRBD1 (6 bases). The V gene lost 4 bases and the J gene lost 3 bases, with 10 bases spanning the gap. Germline lookup yields CDR1 SGHNT and CDR2 YYREEE (reference sequence). The length of the CDR3 is 13 residues. Variable domain in full (rest from reference TRBV5-4 and TRBJ2-5): ETGVTQSPTHLIKTRGQQVTLRCSSQSGHNTVSWYQQALGQGPQFIFQYYREEENGRGNFPPRFSGLQFPNYSSELNVNALELDDSALYLCASSRTVEETQYFGPGTRLLVL.

V gene TRBV28 combines with J gene TRBJ2-1; TRBD2 agrees at 7 bases. CDR1 is MDHEN and CDR2 is SYDVKM in the germline V gene. The V gene end was trimmed by 8 bases and the J gene end by 6 bases; junction bases not matched to a gene: 13. The length of the CDR3 is 15 residues. CDR3 DNA: TGTGCCAGCTTCGAAGCGGCTAGCGGAGGCAATGAGCAGTTCTTC. It is translated as CASFEAASGGNEQFF.

This chain joins TRBV19 and TRBJ2-2; D possibly corresponds to TRBD1 (6 bases). Germline lookup yields CDR1 LNHDA and CDR2 SQIVND (reference sequence). V was cut by 4 bases and J by 5 bases, with 17 bases left in between. There are 16 residues in the CDR3. The CDR3 protein is CASSRTTGLQTGELFF. The CDR3 DNA reads TGTGCCAGTAGTAGAACAACAGGGTTGCAGACCGGGGAGCTGTTTTTT. The variable domain in full, completed from reference TRBV19 and TRBJ2-2, reads DGGITQSPKYLFRKEGQNVTLSCEQNLNHDAMYWYRQDPGQGLRLIYYSQIVNDFQKGDIAEGYSVSREKKESFPLTVTSAQKNPTAFYLCASSRTTGLQTGELFFGEGSRLTVL.

The chain has TRBV4-2 and TRBJ1-2; D is unclear. The CDR3 has 13 residues. V lost 6 bases and J lost 8, with 16 bases in between. Germline V gene sequence: CDR1 LGHNA, CDR2 YNFKEQ. In DNA, the CDR3 is TGTGCCAGCAGTAGCAACGTAGCGGAGGGCTACACCTTC. Translating it yields CASSSNVAEGYTF.